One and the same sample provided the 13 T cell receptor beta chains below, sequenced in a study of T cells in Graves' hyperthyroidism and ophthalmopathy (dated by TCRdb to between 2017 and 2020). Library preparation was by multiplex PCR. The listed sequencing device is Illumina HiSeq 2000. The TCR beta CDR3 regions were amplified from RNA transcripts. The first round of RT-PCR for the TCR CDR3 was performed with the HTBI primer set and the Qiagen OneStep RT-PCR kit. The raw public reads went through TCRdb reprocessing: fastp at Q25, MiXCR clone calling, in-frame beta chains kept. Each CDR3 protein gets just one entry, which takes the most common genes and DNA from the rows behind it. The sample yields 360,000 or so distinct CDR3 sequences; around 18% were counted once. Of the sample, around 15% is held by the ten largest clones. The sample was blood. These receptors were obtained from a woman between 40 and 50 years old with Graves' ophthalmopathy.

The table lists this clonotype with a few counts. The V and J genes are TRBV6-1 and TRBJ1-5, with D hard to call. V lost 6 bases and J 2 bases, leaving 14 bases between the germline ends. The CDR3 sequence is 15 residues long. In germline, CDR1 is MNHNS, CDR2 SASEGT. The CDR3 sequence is CASRGAGYGNQPQHF. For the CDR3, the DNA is TGTGCCAGCAGGGGAGCGGGGTATGGCAATCAGCCCCAGCATTTT.

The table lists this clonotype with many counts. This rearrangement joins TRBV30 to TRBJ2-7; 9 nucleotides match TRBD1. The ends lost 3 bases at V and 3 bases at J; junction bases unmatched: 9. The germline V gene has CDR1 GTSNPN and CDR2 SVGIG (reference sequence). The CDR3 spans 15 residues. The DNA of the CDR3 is TGTGCCTGGAGAGAAGGGACAGGGCCCCGCTACGAGCAGTACTTC. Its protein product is CAWREGTGPRYEQYF.

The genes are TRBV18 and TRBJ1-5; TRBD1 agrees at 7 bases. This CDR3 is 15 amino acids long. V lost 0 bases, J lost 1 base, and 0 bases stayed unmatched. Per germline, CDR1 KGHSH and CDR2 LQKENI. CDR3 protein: CASSPPGQSNQPQHF. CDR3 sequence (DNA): TGTGCCAGCTCACCACCGGGACAGAGCAATCAGCCCCAGCATTTT.

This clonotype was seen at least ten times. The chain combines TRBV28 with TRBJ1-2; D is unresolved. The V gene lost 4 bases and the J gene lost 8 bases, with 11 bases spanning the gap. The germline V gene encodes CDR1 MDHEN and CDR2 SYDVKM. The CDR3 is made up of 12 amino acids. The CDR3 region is CASSSLLEGYTF. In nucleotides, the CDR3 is TGTGCCAGCAGTTCCCTCCTTGAGGGCTACACCTTC.

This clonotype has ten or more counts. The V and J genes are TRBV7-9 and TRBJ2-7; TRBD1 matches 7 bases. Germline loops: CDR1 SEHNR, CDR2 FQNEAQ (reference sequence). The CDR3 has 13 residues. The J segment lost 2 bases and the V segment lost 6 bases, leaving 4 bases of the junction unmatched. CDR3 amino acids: CASRLGTAYEQYF. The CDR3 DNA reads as TGTGCCAGCAGACTTGGGACAGCCTACGAGCAGTACTTC.

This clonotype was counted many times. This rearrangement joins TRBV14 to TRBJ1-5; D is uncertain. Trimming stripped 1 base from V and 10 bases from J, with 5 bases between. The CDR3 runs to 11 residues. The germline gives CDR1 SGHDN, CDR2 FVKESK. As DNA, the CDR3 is TGTGCCAGCAGCCAAGGGATACCCCAGCATTTT. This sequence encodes CASSQGIPQHF.

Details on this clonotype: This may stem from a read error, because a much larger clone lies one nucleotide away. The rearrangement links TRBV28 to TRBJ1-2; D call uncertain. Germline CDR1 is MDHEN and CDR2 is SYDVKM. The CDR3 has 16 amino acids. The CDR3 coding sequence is TGTGCCATCAGTTTAGAGCGCAGGAGTAAAGACTATGGCTACACCTTC. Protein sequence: CAISLERRSKDYGYTF.

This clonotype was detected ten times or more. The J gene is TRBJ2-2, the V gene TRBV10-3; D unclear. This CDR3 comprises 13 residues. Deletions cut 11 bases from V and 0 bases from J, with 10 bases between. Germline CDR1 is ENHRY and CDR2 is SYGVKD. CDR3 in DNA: TGTGCCTCGAAGGATACGAACACCGGGGAGCTGTTTTTT. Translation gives CASKDTNTGELFF.

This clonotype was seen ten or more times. The CDR3 DNA reads as TGTGCCAGCAGCCTCGGGACAGGGCCTCAGCCCCAGCATTTT. Its protein product is CASSLGTGPQPQHF. This chain joins TRBV12-3 or TRBV12-4 and TRBJ1-5, with 9 bases that match TRBD1. V dropped 6 bases and J dropped 6; count of bases not matched to a gene: 6. This CDR3 comprises 14 residues.

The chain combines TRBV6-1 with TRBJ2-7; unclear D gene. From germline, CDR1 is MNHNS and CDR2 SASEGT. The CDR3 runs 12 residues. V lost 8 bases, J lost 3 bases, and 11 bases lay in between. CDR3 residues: CASEGFRYEQYF. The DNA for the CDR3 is TGTGCCAGCGAAGGGTTCCGCTACGAGCAGTACTTC.

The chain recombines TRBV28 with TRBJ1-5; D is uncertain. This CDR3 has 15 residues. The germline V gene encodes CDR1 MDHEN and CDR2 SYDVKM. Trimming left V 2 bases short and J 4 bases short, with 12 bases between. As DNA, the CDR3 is TGTGCCAGCAGTTTACCCCCAGGCCATAATCAGCCCCAGCATTTT. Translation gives CASSLPPGHNQPQHF.

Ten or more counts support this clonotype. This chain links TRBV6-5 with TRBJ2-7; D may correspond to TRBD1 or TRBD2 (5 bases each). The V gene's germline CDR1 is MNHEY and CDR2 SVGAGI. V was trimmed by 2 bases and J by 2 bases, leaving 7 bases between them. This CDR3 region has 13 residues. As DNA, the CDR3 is TGTGCCAGCAGTTACGAGGGGACCTACGAGCAGTACTTC. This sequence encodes CASSYEGTYEQYF.

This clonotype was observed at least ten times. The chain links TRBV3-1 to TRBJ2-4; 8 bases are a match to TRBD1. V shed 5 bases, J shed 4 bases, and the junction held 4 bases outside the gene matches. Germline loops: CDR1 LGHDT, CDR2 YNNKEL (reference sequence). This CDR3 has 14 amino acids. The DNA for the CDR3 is TGTGCCAGCAGCTCGACAGGGGCGAAAAACATTCAGTACTTC. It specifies CASSSTGAKNIQYF. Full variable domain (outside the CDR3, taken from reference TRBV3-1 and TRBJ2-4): DTAVSQTPKYLVTQMGNDKSIKCEQNLGHDTMYWYKQDSKKFLKIMFSYNNKELIINETVPNRFSPKSPDKAHLNLHINSLELGDSAVYFCASSSTGAKNIQYFGAGTRLSVL.